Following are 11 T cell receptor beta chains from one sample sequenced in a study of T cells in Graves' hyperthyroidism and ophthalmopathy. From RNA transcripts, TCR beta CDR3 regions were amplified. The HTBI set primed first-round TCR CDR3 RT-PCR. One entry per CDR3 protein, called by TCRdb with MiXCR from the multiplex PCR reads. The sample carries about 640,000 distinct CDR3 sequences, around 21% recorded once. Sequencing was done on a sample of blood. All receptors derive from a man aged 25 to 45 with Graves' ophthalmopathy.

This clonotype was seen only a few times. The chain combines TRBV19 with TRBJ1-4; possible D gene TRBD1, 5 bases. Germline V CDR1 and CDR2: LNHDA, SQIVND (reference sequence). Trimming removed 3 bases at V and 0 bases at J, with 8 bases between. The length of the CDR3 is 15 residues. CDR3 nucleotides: TGTGCCAGTAGTATTCAGGGCACAACTAATGAAAAACTGTTTTTT. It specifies CASSIQGTTNEKLFF.

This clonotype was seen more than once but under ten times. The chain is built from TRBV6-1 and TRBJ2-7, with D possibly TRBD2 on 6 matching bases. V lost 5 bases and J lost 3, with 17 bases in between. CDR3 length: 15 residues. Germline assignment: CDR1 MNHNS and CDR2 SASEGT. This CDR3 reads CASSHLGLESYEQYF. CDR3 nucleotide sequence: TGTGCCAGCAGTCACCTGGGACTGGAGAGCTACGAGCAGTACTTC.

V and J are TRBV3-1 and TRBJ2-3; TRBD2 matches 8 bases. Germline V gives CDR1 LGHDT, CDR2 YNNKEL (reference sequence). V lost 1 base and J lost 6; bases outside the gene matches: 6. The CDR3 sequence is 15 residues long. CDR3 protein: CASSQVKAGEDTQYF. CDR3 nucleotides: TGTGCCAGCAGCCAAGTGAAAGCGGGAGAGGATACGCAGTATTTT.

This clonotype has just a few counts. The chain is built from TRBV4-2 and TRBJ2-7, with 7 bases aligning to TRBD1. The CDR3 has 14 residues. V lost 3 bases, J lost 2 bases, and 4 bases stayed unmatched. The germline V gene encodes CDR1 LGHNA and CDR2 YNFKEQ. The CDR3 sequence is CASSHTGDPYEQYF. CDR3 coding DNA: TGTGCCAGCAGCCATACAGGGGACCCCTACGAGCAGTACTTC.

CDR3 sequence (DNA): TGTGCCAGTTTCGGAGGGAACTCCTACGAGCAGTACTTC. This sequence encodes CASFGGNSYEQYF. The V call is TRBV27, the J call TRBJ2-7; perhaps TRBD2 as D (6 bases). The germline V gene has CDR1 MNHEY and CDR2 SMNVEV (reference sequence). Trimming stripped 9 bases from V and 0 bases from J, with 12 bases between. The CDR3 runs 13 residues.

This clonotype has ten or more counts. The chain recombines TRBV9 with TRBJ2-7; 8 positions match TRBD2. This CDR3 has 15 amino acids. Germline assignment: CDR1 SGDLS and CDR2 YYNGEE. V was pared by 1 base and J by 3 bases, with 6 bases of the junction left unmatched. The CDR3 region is CASSVSGSGDYEQYF. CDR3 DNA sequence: TGTGCCAGCAGCGTAAGCGGGAGCGGGGACTACGAGCAGTACTTC. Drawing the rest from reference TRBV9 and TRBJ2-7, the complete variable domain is DSGVTQTPKHLITATGQRVTLRCSPRSGDLSVYWYQQSLDQGLQFLIQYYNGEERAKGNILERFSAQQFPDLHSELNLSSLELGDSALYFCASSVSGSGDYEQYFGPGTRLTVT.

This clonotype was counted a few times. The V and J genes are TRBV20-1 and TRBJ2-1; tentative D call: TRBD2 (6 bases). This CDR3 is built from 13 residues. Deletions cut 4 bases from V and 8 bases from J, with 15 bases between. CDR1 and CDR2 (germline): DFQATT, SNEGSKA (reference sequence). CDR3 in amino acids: CSATWDSGDEQFF. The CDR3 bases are TGCAGTGCTACGTGGGACTCGGGAGATGAGCAGTTCTTC.

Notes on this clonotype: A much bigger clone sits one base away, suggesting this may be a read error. The CDR3 DNA follows: TGTGTCAGCAGTTTAGAGGCAGTGAATGGGTATAGCAATCAGCCCCAGCATTTT. It is translated as CVSSLEAVNGYSNQPQHF. The chain combines TRBV28 with TRBJ1-5; no reliable D call. CDR3 length: 18 residues. Germline V gives CDR1 MDHEN, CDR2 SYDVKM.

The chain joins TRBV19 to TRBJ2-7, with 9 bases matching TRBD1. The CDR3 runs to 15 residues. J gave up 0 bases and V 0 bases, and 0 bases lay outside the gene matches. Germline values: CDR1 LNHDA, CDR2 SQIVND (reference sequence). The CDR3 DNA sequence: TGTGCCAGTAGTATAGAACAGGGGGCCTCCTACGAGCAGTACTTC. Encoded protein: CASSIEQGASYEQYF.

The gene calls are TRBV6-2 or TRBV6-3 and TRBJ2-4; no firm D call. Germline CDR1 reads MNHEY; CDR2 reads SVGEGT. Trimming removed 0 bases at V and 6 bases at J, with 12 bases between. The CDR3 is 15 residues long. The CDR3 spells CASSYSAITGNIQYF. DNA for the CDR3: TGTGCCAGCAGTTACTCGGCCATAACGGGAAACATTCAGTACTTC.

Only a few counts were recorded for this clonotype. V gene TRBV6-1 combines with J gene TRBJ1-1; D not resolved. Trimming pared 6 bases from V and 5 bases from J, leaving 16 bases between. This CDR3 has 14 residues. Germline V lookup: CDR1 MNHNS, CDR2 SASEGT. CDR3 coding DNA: TGTGCCAGCAGCCAGTGGGGAGTTCGAACTGAAGCTTTCTTT. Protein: CASSQWGVRTEAFF.